The rows below give T cell receptor beta chains drawn from one sample of a study of human T cells and chemical hapten exposure. Via MiXCR, TCRdb re-called the RACE reads, giving one row per CDR3 protein. The data show roughly 120,000 distinct CDR3 sequences, roughly 12% seen once. Sequencing used whole blood, obtained in connection with sensitization to the hapten diphenylcyclopropenone (DPC). Receptors originate from a woman aged 45-65 years with alopecia areata. Some clones in this sample may be carry-over from other donors' samples. Both conserved end residues are trimmed from each CDR3. The D gene is left open where the match is weak. Clone size is not always given. Where it is, it says once, few, many or a class for expanded clones.

J: TRBJ2-3
size: few
D: TRBD2
V: TRBV10-2
CDR3: ATLAGATQY

J: TRBJ1-1
size: many
D: TRBD1
V: TRBV18
CDR3: ASSPRNRGLNTEAF

J: TRBJ1-1
size: many
D: .
V: TRBV28
CDR3: ASSLHPIGGTEAF

J: TRBJ2-5
size: few
D: .
V: TRBV3-1
CDR3: ASSQEGTGETQY

J: TRBJ1-5
size: many
D: TRBD1
V: TRBV12-3/TRBV12-4
CDR3: ASSLAIGSMGQGGQPQH

J: TRBJ2-3
size: .
D: .
V: TRBV7-6
CDR3: ASSLATGTDTQY

J: TRBJ2-7
size: many
D: .
V: TRBV2
CDR3: ASLQGVLNYEQY

J: TRBJ1-1
size: many
D: TRBD1
V: TRBV24-1
CDR3: ATSDSSTGRVEAF

J: TRBJ2-4
size: few
D: .
V: TRBV7-9
CDR3: ASTRLDRTTNIQY

J: TRBJ1-2
size: many
D: .
V: TRBV28
CDR3: ASSQRQSRGYT

J: TRBJ2-5
size: few
D: TRBD1
V: TRBV7-7
CDR3: ASSAVGQTPQETQY

J: TRBJ2-5
size: .
D: .
V: TRBV5-5
CDR3: ASSLGWGPETQY

J: TRBJ1-4
size: few
D: .
V: TRBV7-9
CDR3: ASSLGLGPNEKLF

J: TRBJ2-2
size: .
D: TRBD1
V: TRBV27
CDR3: ASGTVTGELF

J: TRBJ2-7
size: few
D: TRBD2
V: TRBV7-7
CDR3: ASSPLMSGGCRRVYEQY

J: TRBJ1-1
size: .
D: .
V: TRBV28
CDR3: ASSLGQGKAF

J: TRBJ1-1
size: .
D: .
V: TRBV28
CDR3: ASSSRAEAF

J: TRBJ1-3
size: many
D: .
V: TRBV28
CDR3: ASSSDAGTPGNTIY

J: TRBJ1-4
size: .
D: .
V: TRBV5-5
CDR3: ASSLVVGYNEKLF

J: TRBJ2-3
size: .
D: TRBD1
V: TRBV7-2
CDR3: ASSEGTVTDTQY